A single sample gave rise to the 14 T cell receptor beta chains below, sequenced in a study of T cells expressing NK-cell markers. TCRdb reanalyzed the 5' RACE reads, giving one entry per CDR3 protein sequence and no DNA. The sample includes about 110,000 distinct CDR3 sequences. Material for sequencing was blood T cells: a sorted CD56 or NKG2C T cell subset, CD4+ or CD8+ T cells, or bulk PBMC T cells (not recorded which). The receptors derive from a woman between 18 and 75 years old in good health.

The chain uses TRBV14 and TRBJ1-2. The CDR3 consists of 13 residues. Germline V gives CDR1 SGHDN, CDR2 FVKESK. CDR3 residues: CASSHDASGGYTF.

This chain joins TRBV9 and TRBJ2-3. Germline CDR1 SGDLS, CDR2 YYNGEE. The CDR3 covers 12 residues. CDR3 sequence reads: CASSGHTDTQYF.

The CDR3 loop reads CASTAVGLYQPEAFF. V usage is TRBV12-3 or TRBV12-4 and J usage is TRBJ1-1. The CDR3 has 15 amino acids.

The chain joins TRBV4-1 to TRBJ2-1. The CDR3 has 12 residues. Germline V gene lookup returns CDR1 MGHRA and CDR2 YSYEKL. CDR3: CASSVTVNEQFF.

The V call is TRBV24-1, the J call TRBJ1-4; TCRdb indicates TRBD1, and absent DNA this call remains unverified. Per the germline V gene, CDR1 is KGHDR and CDR2 is SFDVKD. The CDR3 totals 15 residues. CDR3 region: CATRETGILNEKLFF.

The rearrangement uses TRBV28 and TRBJ2-3. Germline CDR1 and CDR2: MDHEN and SYDVKM. The CDR3 loop spans 15 amino acids. The CDR3 is CASSLLRVSTDTQYF. Full variable domain (outside the CDR3, taken from reference TRBV28 and TRBJ2-3): DVKVTQSSRYLVKRTGEKVFLECVQDMDHENMFWYRQDPGLGLRLIYFSYDVKMKEKGDIPEGYSVSREKKERFSLILESASTNQTSMYLCASSLLRVSTDTQYFGPGTRLTVL.

The genes are TRBV25-1 and TRBJ1-1; TCRdb gives TRBD1 as the D gene, but with no DNA this cannot be confirmed. Germline CDR1 and CDR2: MGHDK and SYGVNS. The CDR3 runs to 14 residues. CDR3: CASPGSWGNTEAFF.

The CDR3 reads CASSFRDRDYEQYF. The rearrangement joins TRBV7-9 to TRBJ2-7; checking the TCRdb D call of TRBD1 is not possible without DNA. Germline-derived CDR1 and CDR2 are SEHNR and FQNEAQ (reference sequence). CDR3 length equals 14 residues. The full variable domain, with the rest looked up from reference TRBV7-9 and TRBJ2-7, is DTGVSQNPRHKITKRGQNVTFRCDPISEHNRLYWYRQTLGQGPEFLTYFQNEAQLEKSRLLSDRFSAERPKGSFSTLEIQRTEQGDSAMYLCASSFRDRDYEQYFGPGTRLTVT.

The V gene is TRBV12-3 or TRBV12-4, the J gene TRBJ2-1; the D call of TRBD1 rests on TCRdb alone, since no DNA is present to check it. The CDR3 spans 17 residues. CDR3 amino acids: CASSFPFSAQGGNEQFF.

This sequence joins TRBV27 and TRBJ2-1; the TCRdb D gene call, TRBD2, has no DNA to confirm it. The germline V gene encodes CDR1 MNHEY and CDR2 SMNVEV (reference sequence). CDR3 length: 14 amino acids. This CDR3 reads CASSFGLAGYEQFF.

The V gene is TRBV12-3 or TRBV12-4, the J gene TRBJ2-1. The CDR3 covers 12 residues. CDR3: CASSLMGNEQFF.

V gene TRBV5-1 combines with J gene TRBJ2-1. The CDR3 contains 14 residues. Germline V gene data show CDR1 as SGHRS and CDR2 as YFSETQ. The CDR3 protein is CASSLDSSYNEQFF.

The CDR3 loop reads CASSSKGAGETQYF. The rearrangement uses TRBV25-1 and TRBJ2-5; TCRdb's assignment of TRBD1 cannot be checked, as there is no DNA. This CDR3 comprises 14 residues. CDR1 MGHDK and CDR2 SYGVNS come from the germline V gene.

The J gene is TRBJ1-4, the V gene TRBV4-2; TCRdb picks TRBD1, but there is no DNA to check that call. CDR1 is LGHNA and CDR2 is YNFKEQ in the germline V gene. The CDR3 is 18 amino acids. The CDR3 spells CASSQDDSMGRGFEKLFF.